What follows is one T cell receptor (beta chain) and its context. These data originate in a study of blood T cell repertoires in COVID-19. The wider study: Both acute and convalescent COVID-19 samples were obtained from the United States, Italy and Spain. PBMCs, B-cell-depleted T cells, or T cells provided the cDNA or gDNA that made up the material.

Profiling relied on immunoSEQ multiplex PCR, and the TCRdb table lists in-frame clones only, not all of them. The sample records about 320,000 clones, roughly 85% being singletons. Germline loops: CDR1 MRHNA, CDR2 SNTAGT. The CDR3 consists of 13 residues. With V trimmed by 8 bases and J by 3 bases, 5 bases remained unmatched. This clonotype originated in a human donor in a cohort sampled during active COVID-19. The rearrangement links TRBV6-4 to TRBJ1-2; 8 nucleotides align to TRBD1. The sample taken for sequencing was peripheral blood. The CDR3 loop is CASPDRVDYGYTF. The CDR3 region has the DNA TGTGCCAGCCCGGACAGGGTTGACTATGGCTACACCTTC.